This T cell receptor (beta chain) was captured in a study of blood T cell repertoires in COVID-19. The authors' processing: Nucleated cell number was recorded as an estimate derived from reference gene primer amplification. Here immunoSEQ multiplex PCR was the method, and the copy in TCRdb shows in-frame clones only, minus some. The V and J calls and clone size were taken over from that table, and D and trimming were inferred from the DNA. The data contain some 150,000 clones, about 90% of them singletons. CDR1 is SGHTA and CDR2 is FQGNSA in the germline V gene. The CDR3 covers 16 residues. V gave up 5 bases and J gave up 3 bases; unmatched junction bases: 9.

The receptor was derived from a man aged 60-69 years with acute or convalescent COVID-19. The sequenced sample consisted of peripheral blood. The chain uses TRBV7-2 and TRBJ2-7; 11 nucleotides agree with TRBD2. The CDR3 coding sequence is TGTGCCAGCAGCGCAGCAACTAGCGGGGGCCTCTACGAGCAGTACTTC. It translates to CASSAATSGGLYEQYF.